The sequence of this T cell receptor beta chain was determined in a study of cytomegalovirus exposure and HLA in healthy donors. Researchers ran the PCR with 60 Vbeta and 13 Jbeta primers. Produced via immunoSEQ multiplex PCR; TCRdb's table is partial and in-frame only. Seen here are over 100,000 clones, 78% observed once, and the top ten hold 3.3%. Study outcomes and limitations: Most CMV-associated TCR beta chains appeared HLA-restricted in a later analysis.

This CDR3 spans 14 amino acids. A word on this clone: Its specificity is not known.

The receptor's source is a woman aged 25-40 years in good health and CMV-seropositive. The sequenced sample was PBMCs. The chain employs TRBV12-2 and TRBJ1-2; TRBD1 was called by the table and not checked on the DNA. TRBV12-2 is given as a pseudogene. The CDR3, as DNA: TGTGCAGGACCCGGGACAGGGGATCCCTATGGCTACACCTTC. It translates to CAGPGTGDPYGYTF.